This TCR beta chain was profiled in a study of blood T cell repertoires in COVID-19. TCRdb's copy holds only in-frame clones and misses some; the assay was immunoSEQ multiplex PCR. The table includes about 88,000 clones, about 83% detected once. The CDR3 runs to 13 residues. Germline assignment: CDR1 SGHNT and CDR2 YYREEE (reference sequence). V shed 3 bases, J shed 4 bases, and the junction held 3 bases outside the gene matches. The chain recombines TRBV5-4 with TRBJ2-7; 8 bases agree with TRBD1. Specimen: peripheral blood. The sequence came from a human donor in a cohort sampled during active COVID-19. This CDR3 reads CASSSQGVYEQYF. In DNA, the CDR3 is TGTGCCAGCAGCTCACAGGGGGTGTACGAGCAGTACTTC.